This T cell receptor beta chain was documented in a study of CD8 T cells in Susac syndrome. It was with random hexamers that roughly 0.45 to 1 ug RNA was reverse transcribed. Across 54 Vbeta and 13 Jbeta, immunoSEQ multiplex PCR amplified TCR beta CDR3. TCRdb itself ran the immunoSEQ multiplex PCR reads through MiXCR, one entry per CDR3 protein. The sample has 100,000 to 150,000 distinct CDR3 sequences, around 95% seen once; the top ten hold just over 0.095%. As for this clonotype: Its matching antigen is unknown.

Findings and caveats of the study: A relatively small number of individuals underwent TCR sequencing and HLA analysis.

Input material: CD4+ T cells from PBMCs. This TCR was sampled from a human donor in good health.

The CDR3 is CATSDSGPGLAGGQETQYF. The DNA of the CDR3 is TGTGCCACCAGTGATTCGGGGCCGGGACTAGCGGGAGGCCAAGAGACCCAGTACTTC. The J gene is TRBJ2-5, the V gene TRBV24-1, with TRBD2 identical over 15 bases. Germline CDR1 and CDR2: KGHDR and SFDVKD. V lost 2 bases and J lost 1; bases outside the gene matches: 7. The CDR3 totals 19 residues.